This TCR beta chain was retrieved from a study of T cells in Graves' hyperthyroidism and ophthalmopathy. Trimming took 4 bases from V and 2 from J; bases not matched to a gene: 11. Germline V CDR1 and CDR2: SGDLS, YYNGEE. This CDR3 spans 19 amino acids. Only a few counts were recorded for this clonotype. It was RNA transcripts that yielded the amplified TCR beta CDR3 regions. The HTBI set primed first-round TCR CDR3 RT-PCR. In TCRdb, the multiplex PCR reads were re-called with MiXCR into one record per CDR3 protein. The repertoire holds over 650,000 distinct CDR3 sequences, over 15% seen once, with approximately 8.4% in the top ten.

The chain has TRBV9 and TRBJ2-2; 13 bases are a match to TRBD2. This clonotype was obtained from a young man with Graves' hyperthyroidism. The sequenced sample was blood. DNA of the CDR3: TGTGCCAGCAGCCCTATGGAGACTAGCGGGAGGAGTAACACCGGGGAGCTGTTTTTT. Protein sequence: CASSPMETSGRSNTGELFF.